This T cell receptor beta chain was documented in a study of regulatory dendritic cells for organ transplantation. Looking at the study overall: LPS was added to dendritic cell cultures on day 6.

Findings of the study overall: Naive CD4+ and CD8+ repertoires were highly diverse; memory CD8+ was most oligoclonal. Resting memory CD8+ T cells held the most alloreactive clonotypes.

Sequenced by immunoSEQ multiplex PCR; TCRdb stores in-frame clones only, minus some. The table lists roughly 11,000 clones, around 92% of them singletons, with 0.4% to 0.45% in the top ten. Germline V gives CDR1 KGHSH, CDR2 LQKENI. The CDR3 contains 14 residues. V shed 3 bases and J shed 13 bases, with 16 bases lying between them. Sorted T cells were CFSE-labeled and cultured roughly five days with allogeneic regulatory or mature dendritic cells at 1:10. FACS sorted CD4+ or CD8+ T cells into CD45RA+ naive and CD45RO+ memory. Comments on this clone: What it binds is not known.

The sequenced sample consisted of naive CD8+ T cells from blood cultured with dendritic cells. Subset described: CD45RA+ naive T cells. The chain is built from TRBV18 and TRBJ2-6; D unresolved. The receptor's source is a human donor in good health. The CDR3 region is CASSPPDNWEVLTF. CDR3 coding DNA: TGTGCCAGCTCACCTCCCGATAACTGGGAAGTCCTGACTTTC.